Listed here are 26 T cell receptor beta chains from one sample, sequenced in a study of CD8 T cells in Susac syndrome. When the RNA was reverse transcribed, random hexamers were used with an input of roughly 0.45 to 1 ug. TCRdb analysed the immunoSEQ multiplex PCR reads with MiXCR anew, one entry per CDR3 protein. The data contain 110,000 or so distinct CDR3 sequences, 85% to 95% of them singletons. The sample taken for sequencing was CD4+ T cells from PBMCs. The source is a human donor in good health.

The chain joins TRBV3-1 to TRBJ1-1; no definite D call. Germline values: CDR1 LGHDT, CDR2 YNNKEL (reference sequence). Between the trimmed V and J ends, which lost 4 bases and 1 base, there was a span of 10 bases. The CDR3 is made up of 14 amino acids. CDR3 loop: CASSLEIGNTEAFF. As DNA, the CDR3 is TGTGCCAGCAGCCTCGAGATAGGGAACACTGAAGCTTTCTTT.

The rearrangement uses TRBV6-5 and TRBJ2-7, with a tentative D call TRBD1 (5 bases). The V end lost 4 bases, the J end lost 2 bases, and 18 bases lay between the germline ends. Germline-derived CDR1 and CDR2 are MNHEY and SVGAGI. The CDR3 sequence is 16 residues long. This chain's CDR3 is CASSWGRAGLPYEQYF. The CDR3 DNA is TGTGCCAGCAGTTGGGGCCGGGCCGGCTTACCCTACGAGCAGTACTTC.

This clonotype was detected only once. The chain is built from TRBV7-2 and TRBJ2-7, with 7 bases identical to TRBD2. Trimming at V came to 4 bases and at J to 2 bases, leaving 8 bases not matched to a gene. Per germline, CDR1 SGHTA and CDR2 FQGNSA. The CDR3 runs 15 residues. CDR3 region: CASSWVAGPTYEQYF. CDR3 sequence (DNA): TGTGCCAGCAGCTGGGTAGCGGGCCCTACCTACGAGCAGTACTTC. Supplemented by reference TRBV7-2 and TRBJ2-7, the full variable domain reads GAGVSQSPSNKVTEKGKDVELRCDPISGHTALYWYRQSLGQGLEFLIYFQGNSAPDKSGLPSDRFSAERTGGSVSTLTIQRTQQEDSAVYLCASSWVAGPTYEQYFGPGTRLTVT.

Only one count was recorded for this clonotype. In nucleotides, the CDR3 is TGTGCCAGCAGCTTAGCGGTAGGGTACCAAGAGACCCAGTACTTC. Translated, it gives CASSLAVGYQETQYF. This chain links TRBV7-3 with TRBJ2-5, with D unresolved. Germline V lookup: CDR1 SGHTA, CDR2 FQGTGA. The CDR3 consists of 15 residues. The V and J ends lost 2 bases and 0 bases respectively, with 10 bases between them.

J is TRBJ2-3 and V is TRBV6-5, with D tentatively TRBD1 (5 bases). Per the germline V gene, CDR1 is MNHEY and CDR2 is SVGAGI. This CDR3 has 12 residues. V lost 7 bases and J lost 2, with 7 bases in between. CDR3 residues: CASTDTTDTQYF. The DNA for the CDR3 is TGTGCCAGCACGGACACCACAGATACGCAGTATTTT.

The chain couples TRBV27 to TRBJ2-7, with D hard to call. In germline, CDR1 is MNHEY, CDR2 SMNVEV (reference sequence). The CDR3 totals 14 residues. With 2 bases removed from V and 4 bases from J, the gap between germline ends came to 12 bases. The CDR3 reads CASSLKGSGYEQYF. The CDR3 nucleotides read TGTGCCAGCAGTTTAAAGGGAAGTGGGTACGAGCAGTACTTC.

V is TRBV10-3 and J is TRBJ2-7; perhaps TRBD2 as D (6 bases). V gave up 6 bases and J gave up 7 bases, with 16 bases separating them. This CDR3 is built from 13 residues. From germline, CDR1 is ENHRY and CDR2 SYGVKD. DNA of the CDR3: TGTGCCATCAGGGCCGGGAGTGGCGAGGAGCAGTACTTC. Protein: CAIRAGSGEEQYF.

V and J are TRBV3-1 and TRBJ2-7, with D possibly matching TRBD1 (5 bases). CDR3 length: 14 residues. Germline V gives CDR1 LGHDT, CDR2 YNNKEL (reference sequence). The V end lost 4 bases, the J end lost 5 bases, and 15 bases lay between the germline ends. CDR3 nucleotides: TGTGCCAGCAGCCCGTCAGGGTGGTGGAACGAGCAGTACTTC. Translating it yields CASSPSGWWNEQYF.

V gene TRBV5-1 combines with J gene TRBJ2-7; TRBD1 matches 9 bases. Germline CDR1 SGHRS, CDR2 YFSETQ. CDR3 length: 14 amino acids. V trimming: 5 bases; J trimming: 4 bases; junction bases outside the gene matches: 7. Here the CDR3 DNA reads TGCGCCAGCAGTGGCGGGGACAGGGCTTACGAGCAGTACTTC. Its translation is CASSGGDRAYEQYF.

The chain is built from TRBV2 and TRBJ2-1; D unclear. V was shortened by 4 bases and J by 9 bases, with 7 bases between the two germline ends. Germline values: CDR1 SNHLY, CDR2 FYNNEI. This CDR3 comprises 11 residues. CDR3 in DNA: TGTGCCAGCAGTGGTTTGGGTGAGCAGTTCTTC. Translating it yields CASSGLGEQFF.

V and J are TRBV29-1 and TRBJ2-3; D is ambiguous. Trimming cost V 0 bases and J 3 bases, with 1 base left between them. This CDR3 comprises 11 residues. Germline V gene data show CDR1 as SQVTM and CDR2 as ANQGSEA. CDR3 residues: CSVEDTDTQYF. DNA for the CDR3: TGCAGCGTTGAAGATACAGATACGCAGTATTTT.

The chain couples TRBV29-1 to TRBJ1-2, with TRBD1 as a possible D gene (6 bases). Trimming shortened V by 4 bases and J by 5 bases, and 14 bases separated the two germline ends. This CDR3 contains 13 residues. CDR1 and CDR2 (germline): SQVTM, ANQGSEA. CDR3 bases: TGCAGCGTTGTAGGACAGACACGTTATGGCTACACCTTC. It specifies CSVVGQTRYGYTF.

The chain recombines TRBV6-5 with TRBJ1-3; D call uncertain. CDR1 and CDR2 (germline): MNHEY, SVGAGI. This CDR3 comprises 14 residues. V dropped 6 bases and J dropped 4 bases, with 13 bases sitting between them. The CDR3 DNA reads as TGTGCCAGCAGGCCCTGGGGAGGAGGAAACACCATATATTTT. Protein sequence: CASRPWGGGNTIYF.

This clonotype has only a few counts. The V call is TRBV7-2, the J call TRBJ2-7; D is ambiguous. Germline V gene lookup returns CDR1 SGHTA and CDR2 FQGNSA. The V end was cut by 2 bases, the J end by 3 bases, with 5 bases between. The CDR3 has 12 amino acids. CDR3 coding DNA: TGTGCCAGCAGCTTATCTTTCTACGAGCAGTACTTC. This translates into CASSLSFYEQYF.

CDR3 nucleotides: TGTGCCAGCAGCTTCCTAGCGGGAGAAGATACGCAGTATTTT. Amino acids: CASSFLAGEDTQYF. The V call is TRBV7-9, the J call TRBJ2-3, with 10 positions matching TRBD2. The germline CDR1 and CDR2 sequences are SEHNR and FQNEAQ (reference sequence). The CDR3 contains 14 residues. After removal of 3 bases from V and 5 bases from J, the junction contained 2 bases not matched to a gene.

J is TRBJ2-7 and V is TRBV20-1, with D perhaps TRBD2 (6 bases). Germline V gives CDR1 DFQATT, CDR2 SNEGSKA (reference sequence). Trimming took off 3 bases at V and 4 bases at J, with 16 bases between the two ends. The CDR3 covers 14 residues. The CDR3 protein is CSASPPGAKYEQYF. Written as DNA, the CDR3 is TGCAGTGCTAGCCCCCCGGGAGCCAAATACGAGCAGTACTTC.

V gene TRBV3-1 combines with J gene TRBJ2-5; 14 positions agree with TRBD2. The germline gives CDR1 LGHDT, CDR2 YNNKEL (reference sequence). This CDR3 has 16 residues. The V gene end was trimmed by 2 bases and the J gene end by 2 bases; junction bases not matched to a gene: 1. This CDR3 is CASSQWTSGRQETQYF. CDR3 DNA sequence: TGTGCCAGCAGCCAATGGACTAGCGGGAGGCAAGAGACCCAGTACTTC.

The CDR3 reads CASSISTGANYGYTF. Here the CDR3 DNA reads TGTGCCAGTAGTATCTCGACAGGGGCTAACTATGGCTACACCTTC. The J gene is TRBJ1-2, the V gene TRBV19; 8 nucleotides line up with TRBD1. This CDR3 contains 15 residues. The trim removed 3 bases at V and 0 bases at J, leaving 3 bases unmatched. Germline V gene sequence: CDR1 LNHDA, CDR2 SQIVND (reference sequence).

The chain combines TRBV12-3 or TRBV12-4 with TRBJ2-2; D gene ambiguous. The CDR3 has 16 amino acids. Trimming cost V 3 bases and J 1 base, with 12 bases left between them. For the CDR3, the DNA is TGTGCCAGCAGTTTGGGTGGGCAGGTGAACACCGGGGAGCTGTTTTTT. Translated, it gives CASSLGGQVNTGELFF.

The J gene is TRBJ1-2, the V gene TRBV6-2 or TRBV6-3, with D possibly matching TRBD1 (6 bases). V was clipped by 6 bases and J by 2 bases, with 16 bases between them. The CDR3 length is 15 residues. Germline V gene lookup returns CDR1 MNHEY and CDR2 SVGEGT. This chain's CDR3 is CASRSPEGDNYGYTF. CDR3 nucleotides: TGTGCCAGCAGAAGCCCTGAGGGGGACAACTATGGCTACACCTTC.

Here the CDR3 DNA reads TGTGCCAGCAGCCTGGGTCCTAGGCGGGAAGGCGAGCAGTACTTC. This sequence encodes CASSLGPRREGEQYF. V is TRBV6-2 or TRBV6-3 and J is TRBJ2-7, with a weak D call TRBD2 (6 bases). The CDR3 is made up of 15 amino acids. From germline, CDR1 is MNHEY and CDR2 SVGEGT. Trimming pared 6 bases from V and 6 bases from J, leaving 21 bases between.

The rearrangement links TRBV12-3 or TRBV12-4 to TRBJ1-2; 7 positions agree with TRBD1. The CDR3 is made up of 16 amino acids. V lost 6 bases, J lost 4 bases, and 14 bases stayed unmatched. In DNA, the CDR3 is TGTGCCAGCAGCGCAAGGAACCTAGACAGGGTCTATGGCTACACCTTC. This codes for CASSARNLDRVYGYTF.

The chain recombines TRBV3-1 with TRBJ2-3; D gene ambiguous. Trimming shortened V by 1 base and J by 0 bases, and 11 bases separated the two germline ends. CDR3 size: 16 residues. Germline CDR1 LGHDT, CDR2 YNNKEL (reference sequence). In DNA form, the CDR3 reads TGTGCCAGCAGCCAAGGGTCAGGCCGAAGCACAGATACGCAGTATTTT. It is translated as CASSQGSGRSTDTQYF.

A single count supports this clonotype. The CDR3 sequence: CSDSGRAPYEQYF. CDR3 DNA: TGCAGTGATAGCGGGAGGGCCCCCTACGAGCAGTACTTC. The rearrangement uses TRBV29-1 and TRBJ2-7, with TRBD2 matching 11 bases. The CDR3 loop spans 13 amino acids. Per the germline V gene, CDR1 is SQVTM and CDR2 is ANQGSEA.

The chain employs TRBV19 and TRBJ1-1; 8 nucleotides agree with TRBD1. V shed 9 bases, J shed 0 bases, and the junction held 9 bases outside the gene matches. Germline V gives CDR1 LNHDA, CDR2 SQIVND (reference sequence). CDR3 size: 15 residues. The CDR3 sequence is CASSRGQALNTEAFF. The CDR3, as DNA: TGTGCCAGCTCTAGGGGACAGGCTCTGAACACTGAAGCTTTCTTT.

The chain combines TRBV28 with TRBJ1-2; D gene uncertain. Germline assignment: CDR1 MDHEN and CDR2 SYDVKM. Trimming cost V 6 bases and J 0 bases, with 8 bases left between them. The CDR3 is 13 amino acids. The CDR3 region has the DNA TGTGCCAGCAGAAGAGATGCTAACTATGGCTACACCTTC. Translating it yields CASRRDANYGYTF.